One sample yielded the 5 T cell receptor beta chains listed below, sequenced in a study of response to subunit inactivated influenza vaccine. TCRdb passed the RT-PCR reads through MiXCR, listing each CDR3 protein once. This sample has fewer than 750,000 distinct CDR3 sequences, with 12% to 15% found just once. The source was PBMCs from blood, collected 12 days after vaccination. All receptors come from a middle-aged man who received an inactivated influenza vaccine.

This clonotype was detected many times. This chain joins TRBV10-3 and TRBJ2-3, with a weak D call TRBD1 (6 bases). Trimming stripped 7 bases from V and 2 bases from J, with 10 bases between. The CDR3 covers 13 residues. The germline CDR1 and CDR2 sequences are ENHRY and SYGVKD. The CDR3 spells CAITPGDTDTQYF. CDR3 coding DNA: TGTGCCATCACACCAGGGGACACAGATACGCAGTATTTT.

This chain links TRBV4-3 with TRBJ1-5; no firm D call. V gave up 0 bases and J gave up 9 bases, with 15 bases separating them. The germline gives CDR1 LGHNA, CDR2 YSLEER. CDR3 length: 15 residues. Here the CDR3 reads CASSQEVAGPRPQHF. CDR3 nucleotides: TGCGCCAGCAGCCAAGAGGTAGCAGGTCCAAGGCCCCAGCATTTT.

This clonotype was observed at least ten times. The chain has TRBV6-2 or TRBV6-3 and TRBJ1-1; a weak D match, TRBD1 (5 bases). Trimming took 2 bases from V and 3 from J, leaving 10 bases between them. The germline gives CDR1 MNHEY, CDR2 SVGEGT. The CDR3 has 14 residues. DNA for the CDR3: TGTGCCAGCAGTTACCCGTGGGGGGACACTGAAGCTTTCTTT. Amino acid sequence: CASSYPWGDTEAFF.

J is TRBJ2-1 and V is TRBV2; the D call may be TRBD1 or TRBD2 (5 bases each). Trimming cost V 6 bases and J 6 bases, with 18 bases left between them. There are 15 residues in the CDR3. Germline V gives CDR1 SNHLY, CDR2 FYNNEI. The DNA for the CDR3 is TGTGCCAGCAGCGACCCGGGACCCAAAACCAATGAGCAGTTCTTC. Protein: CASSDPGPKTNEQFF.

The chain links TRBV27 to TRBJ1-6; possible D gene TRBD1, 6 bases. CDR3 length: 14 amino acids. Germline loops: CDR1 MNHEY, CDR2 SMNVEV (reference sequence). The ends were cut back, 5 bases at V and 7 bases at J, with 12 bases in the middle. CDR3 residues: CASSRYRVNSPLHF. DNA of the CDR3: TGTGCCAGCAGTAGGTACAGGGTGAATTCACCCCTCCACTTT.